The rows below give T cell receptor beta chains drawn from one sample of a study of regulatory T cells in long-lasting Graves disease. MiXCR was run by TCRdb on the multiplex PCR reads, yielding one entry per CDR3 protein. The sample comprises about 500,000 distinct CDR3 sequences, 16% of which are singletons, and 9% to 15% rests with the top ten. These same records also appear under a second study, on T cells in Graves' hyperthyroidism and ophthalmopathy.

Sequenced here: peripheral blood mononuclear cells (PBMCs), sampled at new diagnosis, from a patient treated with antithyroid drugs. These receptors came from a man aged 35 to 55 with Graves disease. The CDR3 runs from the conserved cysteine through the conserved F or W. The D gene is left open where the match is weak. For some rows the clone size is stated as once, few or many, or as a class when expanded; others skip it.

clone_size cdr3_length j_call d_call v_call cdr3_aa cdr3_nt
. 15 TRBJ2-7 . TRBV5-1 CASSLVAREQREQYF TGCGCCAGCAGCTTAGTAGCCCGGGAACAGCGAGAGCAGTACTTC
many 12 TRBJ1-2 . TRBV28 CASSTTVYGYTF TGTGCCAGCAGTACGACAGTCTATGGCTACACCTTC
many 13 TRBJ2-5 . TRBV5-6 CASSRWYGETQYF TGTGCCAGCAGCCGGTGGTACGGAGAGACCCAGTACTTC
few 15 TRBJ2-7 . TRBV6-1 CASSPVRREDLGQYF TGTGCCAGCAGCCCCGTCCGTAGGGAGGATCTAGGGCAGTACTTC
few 15 TRBJ1-5 TRBD1 TRBV6-1 CASSRDREGNQPQHF TGTGCCAGCAGTCGGGACAGGGAGGGCAATCAGCCCCAGCATTTT
many 15 TRBJ2-5 . TRBV20-1 CSATRSGEYQETQYF TGCAGTGCCACCCGAAGCGGAGAGTACCAAGAGACCCAGTACTTC
many 12 TRBJ1-6 . TRBV3-1 CASSLSNSPLHF TGTGCCAGCAGCCTCTCGAACTCACCCCTCCACTTT
many 10 TRBJ2-1 . TRBV2 CASRIYEQFF TGTGCCAGTAGAATTTATGAGCAGTTCTTC
many 14 TRBJ2-1 TRBD2 TRBV3-1 CASRHSGAYNEQFF TGTGCCAGCAGACATAGCGGGGCCTACAATGAGCAGTTCTTC
. 18 TRBJ2-1 . TRBV5-1 CASTQDRIGPAGVNEQFF TGCGCCAGCACGCAGGACAGGATTGGACCAGCGGGAGTTAATGAGCAGTTCTTC